This TCR beta chain was identified during a study of graft-versus-host responses after intestinal transplantation. The wider study: Induction using anti-thymocyte globulin, followed by tacrolimus and steroids for two to three years, was given to all recipients.

In the case of this clone: As yet, its antigen is unknown.

Trimming cost V 0 bases and J 3 bases, with 6 bases left between them. The germline V gene encodes CDR1 SGDLS and CDR2 YYNGEE. The CDR3 is 13 amino acids. Assay used: immunoSEQ multiplex PCR; TCRdb lists only in-frame clones, some missing. Found here are over 100,000 clones, more than 75% of them singletons; the top ten hold about 0.9%. J is TRBJ2-5 and V is TRBV9; no definite D call. Specimen: unstimulated CD4+ T cells sorted from spleen or lymph node cells, collected before intestinal transplant. This clonotype originated in a human donor who received an intestinal transplant. Here the CDR3 DNA reads TGTGCCAGCAGCGTAGGGCTAGAAGAGACCCAGTACTTC. Protein: CASSVGLEETQYF.